A single sample is the source of the 16 T cell receptor beta chains below, sequenced in a study of T cell clonality in common variable immunodeficiency. Study-wide findings and caveats: Fewer deletions and N-nucleotide insertions were reportedly seen in common variable immunodeficiency TCR beta sequences.

No antigens are known for them. Clones were sequenced by immunoSEQ multiplex PCR, and TCRdb holds only the in-frame ones, with some missing. This record lists 25,000 to 35,000 clones, none seen once only, and the top ten clones contain around 5.9%. The sequencing sample was made of peripheral blood mononuclear cells. Source of these receptors: a human donor with common variable immunodeficiency.

Notes on this clone: The read finishes 3 residues shy of the CDR3 end, and the germline J gene is used to complete it. The rearrangement uses TRBV7-2 and TRBJ1-1, with D unclear. Between the trimmed V and J ends, which lost 5 bases and 1 base, there was a span of 11 bases. The length of the CDR3 is 14 residues. Looked up from germline, CDR1 is SGHTA and CDR2 is FQGNSA. Incomplete CDR3 DNA: TGTGCCAGCAGCCACCCGGGGAAGAACACTGAA. Protein product: CASSHPGKNTE. The whole CDR3 sequence reads CASSHPGKNTEAFF.

Concerning this clone: The CDR3 end falls 3 residues outside the read, so it is completed with the germline J gene. The chain links TRBV2 to TRBJ2-7, with 7 bases matching TRBD1. Looked up from germline, CDR1 is SNHLY and CDR2 is FYNNEI. The ends lost 3 bases at V and 2 bases at J; junction bases unmatched: 10. The CDR3 length is 16 residues. The CDR3 sequence: CASSDPGTAFAYEQYF. Incomplete CDR3 DNA: TGTGCCAGCAGTGATCCCGGGACAGCGTTTGCCTACGAG.

In the case of this clone: The read is 3 residues too short to cover the CDR3 end, so that end is filled in from the germline J gene. The rearrangement links TRBV2 to TRBJ1-1; possibly TRBD1 for D (5 bases). Trimming removed 2 bases from V and 0 bases from J, with 13 bases in between. Looked up from germline, CDR1 is SNHLY and CDR2 is FYNNEI. The CDR3 contains 16 residues. The CDR3 sequence is CASSERSGGMNTEAFF. Incomplete CDR3 DNA: TGTGCCAGCAGTGAAAGGTCCGGGGGTATGAACACTGAA.

This clone was observed a handful of times. The CDR3 goes on 3 residues after the read ends, and that part is filled in from the germline J gene. The chain couples TRBV7-9 to TRBJ2-6, with D hard to call. CDR1 is SEHNR, CDR2 FQNEAQ, per germline (reference sequence). The length of the CDR3 is 15 residues. Trimming took off 1 base at V and 0 bases at J, with 4 bases between the two ends. The CDR3 DNA, read in part, is TGTGCCAGCAGCTTAGGGCCCTCTGGGGCCAACGTC. It is translated as CASSLGPSGANV. The full CDR3 protein reads CASSLGPSGANVLTF.

The CDR3 sequence: CASSPSDRESSGNTIYF. CDR3 DNA, as far as it was read: TGTGCCAGCTCACCCTCGGACAGGGAGAGCTCTGGAAACACC. This chain joins TRBV18 and TRBJ1-3, with 8 positions matching TRBD1. The observed sequence ends 3 residues before the CDR3 terminus, with the missing tail filled in from the germline J gene. The junction had 7 bases not matched to a gene; V was cut back by 3 bases and J by 0 bases. The CDR3 runs to 17 residues. Germline V gene data show CDR1 as KGHSH and CDR2 as LQKENI.

The table lists this clone with a few counts. The CDR3 extends 3 residues past the end of the read, so its final part is completed from the germline J gene. The rearrangement joins TRBV19 to TRBJ1-1; maybe TRBD1 (6 bases). CDR1 and CDR2 (germline): LNHDA, SQIVND (reference sequence). The CDR3 is 14 amino acids. Trimming cost V 7 bases and J 7 bases, with 19 bases left between them. CDR3 bases read: TGTGCCAGTATCTCCCGGGACAACCCGCGTGAA. This translates into CASISRDNPRE. The full CDR3 protein is CASISRDNPREAFF.

This clone was observed a few times. The CDR3 goes on 3 residues after the read ends, and that part is filled in from the germline J gene. The chain recombines TRBV19 with TRBJ1-1; D is ambiguous. This CDR3 spans 15 amino acids. V lost 0 bases, J lost 4 bases, and 12 bases lay in between. Germline V lookup: CDR1 LNHDA, CDR2 SQIVND (reference sequence). CDR3 DNA (partial): TGTGCCAGTAGTATAGACCTCCTCAAGGGCACTGAA. Residues: CASSIDLLKGTE. In full, the CDR3 reads CASSIDLLKGTEAFF. Full variable domain (rest looked up from reference TRBV19 and TRBJ1-1): DGGITQSPKYLFRKEGQNVTLSCEQNLNHDAMYWYRQDPGQGLRLIYYSQIVNDFQKGDIAEGYSVSREKKESFPLTVTSAQKNPTAFYLCASSIDLLKGTEAFFGQGTRLTVV.

The DNA read from the CDR3 is TGTGCCTGGGCAACAGGGTCCACTGAA. As protein: CAWATGSTE. The entire CDR3 protein is CAWATGSTEAFF. This chain connects TRBV30 to TRBJ1-1, with D possibly being TRBD1 (6 bases). The read terminates 3 residues before the CDR3 end, so the remaining end is supplied by the germline J gene. CDR1 GTSNPN and CDR2 SVGIG come from the germline V gene (reference sequence). This CDR3 has 12 residues. Trimming stripped 5 bases from V and 4 bases from J, with 11 bases between. Drawing the rest from reference TRBV30 and TRBJ1-1, the complete variable domain is SQTIHQWPATLVQPVGSPLSLECTVEGTSNPNLYWYRQAAGRGLQLLFYSVGIGQISSEVPQNLSASRPQDRQFILSSKKLLLSDSGFYLCAWATGSTEAFFGQGTRLTVV.

For this clone: The DNA ends 3 residues before the CDR3 does, and the rest of the CDR3 is filled in from the germline J gene. The chain recombines TRBV18 with TRBJ2-3; tentative D call: TRBD1 (6 bases). With 5 bases removed from V and 5 bases from J, the gap between germline ends came to 20 bases. The germline gives CDR1 KGHSH, CDR2 LQKENI. CDR3 length: 16 residues. CDR3 loop: CASSAGPTIGGDTQYF. CDR3 DNA, as far as it was read: TGTGCCAGCTCAGCCGGTCCGACTATAGGGGGAGATACG.

This clone was recorded at least ten times. The observed sequence ends 3 residues before the CDR3 terminus, with the missing tail filled in from the germline J gene. The chain has TRBV11-3 and TRBJ1-1; D is possibly TRBD1 (5 bases). The CDR3 is 15 amino acids. Germline V gives CDR1 SGHNT, CDR2 YENEEA. CDR3 bases read: TGTGCCAGCAGCCCTAGGGGCCACAGCCTACTAGAA. Translation: CASSPRGHSLLE. Given in full, the CDR3 is CASSPRGHSLLEAFF.

To note about this clone: From the germline J gene comes the end of the CDR3, since the read stops 3 residues before it. The V call is TRBV19, the J call TRBJ1-2; 7 bases are a match to TRBD1. V lost 5 bases, J lost 3 bases, and 6 bases stayed unmatched. CDR1 LNHDA and CDR2 SQIVND come from the germline V gene (reference sequence). CDR3 size: 14 residues. The CDR3 sequence: CASSPRTGDYGYTF. CDR3 DNA (partial): TGTGCCAGTAGTCCTCGGACAGGCGACTATGGC.

The table lists this clone with a few counts. Read sequence stops 3 residues before the CDR3 end, and the germline J gene provides the missing end. This chain links TRBV19 with TRBJ1-1; D gene ambiguous. The length of the CDR3 is 14 residues. Germline V lookup: CDR1 LNHDA, CDR2 SQIVND (reference sequence). The V end was cut by 7 bases, the J end by 0 bases, with 12 bases between. The CDR3 bases that were read are TGTGCCAGTACCCCAGGATTCATGAACACTGAA. Amino acids: CASTPGFMNTE. The full CDR3 is CASTPGFMNTEAFF.

This clone has more than one count but fewer than ten. The read ends 3 residues shy of where the CDR3 ends; the end is completed using the germline J gene. The chain recombines TRBV19 with TRBJ1-4; maybe TRBD1 (5 bases). The V and J ends lost 4 bases and 2 bases respectively, with 17 bases between them. Germline CDR1 reads LNHDA; CDR2 reads SQIVND (reference sequence). The CDR3 is made up of 17 amino acids. Partial CDR3 DNA: TGTGCCAGTAGTAGAGACCCCTATGGGGGGACTAATGAAAAA. Translating it yields CASSRDPYGGTNEK. The entire CDR3 protein is CASSRDPYGGTNEKLFF.

Regarding this clone: The CDR3 extends 3 residues past the end of the read, so its final part is completed from the germline J gene. This chain connects TRBV7-6 to TRBJ1-4, with 9 bases fitting TRBD1. CDR1 is SGHVS, CDR2 FNYEAQ, per germline. This CDR3 spans 17 amino acids. Trimming removed 1 base from V and 7 bases from J; junction bases left unmatched: 10. CDR3 amino acids: CASSLGQGEFIFEKLFF. The CDR3 bases that were read are TGTGCCAGCAGCTTAGGACAGGGGGAGTTCATCTTTGAAAAA.

This clone has more than one count but fewer than ten. The read falls 3 residues short of the CDR3 end, and the missing part is taken from the germline J gene. The gene calls are TRBV7-3 and TRBJ2-3; 12 bases align to TRBD1. There are 14 residues in the CDR3. In germline, CDR1 is SGHTA, CDR2 FQGTGA. The junction had 3 bases not matched to a gene; V was cut back by 5 bases and J by 6 bases. The CDR3 DNA, read in part, is TGTGCCAGCAGCCTTGGGACAGGGGGCGATACG. Its translation is CASSLGTGGDT. The complete CDR3 protein is CASSLGTGGDTQYF.

This clone was seen a handful of times. The read ends 3 residues shy of where the CDR3 ends; the end is completed using the germline J gene. The chain links TRBV30 to TRBJ1-3, with D tentatively TRBD1 (5 bases). CDR3 size: 14 residues. V shed 4 bases and J shed 4 bases, with 14 bases lying between them. Looked up from germline, CDR1 is GTSNPN and CDR2 is SVGIG (reference sequence). The CDR3 bases that were read are TGTGCCTGGAAGGCTCAGGGAATCGGAAACACC. Translation gives CAWKAQGIGNT. The whole CDR3 reads CAWKAQGIGNTIYF. Filled out from reference TRBV30 and TRBJ1-3, the complete variable domain reads SQTIHQWPATLVQPVGSPLSLECTVEGTSNPNLYWYRQAAGRGLQLLFYSVGIGQISSEVPQNLSASRPQDRQFILSSKKLLLSDSGFYLCAWKAQGIGNTIYFGEGSWLTVV.